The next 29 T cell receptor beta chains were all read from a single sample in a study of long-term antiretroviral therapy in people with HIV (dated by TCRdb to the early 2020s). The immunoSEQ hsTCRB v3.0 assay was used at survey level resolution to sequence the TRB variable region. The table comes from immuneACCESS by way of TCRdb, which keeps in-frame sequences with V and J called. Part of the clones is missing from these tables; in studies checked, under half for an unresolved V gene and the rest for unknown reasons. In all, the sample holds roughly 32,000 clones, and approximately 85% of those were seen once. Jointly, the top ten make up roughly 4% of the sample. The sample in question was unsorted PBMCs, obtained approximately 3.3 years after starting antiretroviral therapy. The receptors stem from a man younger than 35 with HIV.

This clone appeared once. In nucleotides, the CDR3 is TGTGCCAGCAGCCCCCAAGGGATCGGGTATCGGAGGACTGAAGCTTTCTTT. Translation gives CASSPQGIGYRRTEAFF. The rearrangement uses TRBV7-6 and TRBJ1-1, with D hard to call. CDR3 length equals 17 residues. CDR1 is SGHVS, CDR2 FNYEAQ, per germline. The V end lost 5 bases, the J end lost 5 bases, and 24 bases lay between the germline ends.

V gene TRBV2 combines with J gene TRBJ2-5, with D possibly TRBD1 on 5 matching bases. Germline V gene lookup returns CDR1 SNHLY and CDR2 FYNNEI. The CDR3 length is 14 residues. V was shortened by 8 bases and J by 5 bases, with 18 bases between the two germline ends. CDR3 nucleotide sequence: TGTGCCAGCGCGCGGCAGGGAATTGCGGAGACCCAGTACTTC. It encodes CASARQGIAETQYF.

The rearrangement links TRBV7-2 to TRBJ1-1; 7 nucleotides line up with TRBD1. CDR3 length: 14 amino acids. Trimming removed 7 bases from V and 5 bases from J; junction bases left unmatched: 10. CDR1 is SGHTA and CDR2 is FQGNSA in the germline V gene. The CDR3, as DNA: TGTGCCAGCAACTTGTATCAGGGGGGGACTGAAGCTTTCTTT. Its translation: CASNLYQGGTEAFF. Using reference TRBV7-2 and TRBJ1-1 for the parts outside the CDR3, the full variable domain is GAGVSQSPSNKVTEKGKDVELRCDPISGHTALYWYRQSLGQGLEFLIYFQGNSAPDKSGLPSDRFSAERTGGSVSTLTIQRTQQEDSAVYLCASNLYQGGTEAFFGQGTRLTVV.

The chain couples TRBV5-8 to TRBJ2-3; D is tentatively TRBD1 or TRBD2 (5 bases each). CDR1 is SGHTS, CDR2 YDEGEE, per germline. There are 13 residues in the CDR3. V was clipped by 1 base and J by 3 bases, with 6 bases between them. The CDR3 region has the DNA TGTGCCAGCAGCTTGTGGGGGACAGATACGCAGTATTTT. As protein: CASSLWGTDTQYF.

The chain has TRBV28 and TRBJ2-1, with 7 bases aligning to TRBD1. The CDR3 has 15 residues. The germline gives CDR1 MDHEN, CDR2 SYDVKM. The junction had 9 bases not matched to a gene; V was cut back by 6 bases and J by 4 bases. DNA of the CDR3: TGTGCCAGCAGCCCAGACAGGGAACCGTACAATGAGCAGTTCTTC. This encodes CASSPDREPYNEQFF.

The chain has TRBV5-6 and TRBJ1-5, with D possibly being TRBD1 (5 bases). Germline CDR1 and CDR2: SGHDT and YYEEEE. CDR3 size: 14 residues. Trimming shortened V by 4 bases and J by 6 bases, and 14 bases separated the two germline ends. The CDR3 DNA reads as TGTGCCAGCAGCCCGTGGGGGGTGGGTCAGCCCCAGCATTTT. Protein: CASSPWGVGQPQHF.

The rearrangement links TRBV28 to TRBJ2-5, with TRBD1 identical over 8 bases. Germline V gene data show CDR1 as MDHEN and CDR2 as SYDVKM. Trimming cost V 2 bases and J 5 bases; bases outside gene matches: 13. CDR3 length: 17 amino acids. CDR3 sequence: CASSLKDRAVFKETQYF. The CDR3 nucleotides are TGTGCCAGCAGTTTAAAGGACAGGGCAGTTTTCAAGGAGACCCAGTACTTC.

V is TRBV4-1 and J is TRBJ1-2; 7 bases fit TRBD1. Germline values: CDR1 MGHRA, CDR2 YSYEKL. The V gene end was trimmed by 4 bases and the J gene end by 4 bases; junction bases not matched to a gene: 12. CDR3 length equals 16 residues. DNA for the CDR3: TGCGCCAGCAGCCCCATGACAGGGATTGAGTCCTATGGCTACACCTTC. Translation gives CASSPMTGIESYGYTF.

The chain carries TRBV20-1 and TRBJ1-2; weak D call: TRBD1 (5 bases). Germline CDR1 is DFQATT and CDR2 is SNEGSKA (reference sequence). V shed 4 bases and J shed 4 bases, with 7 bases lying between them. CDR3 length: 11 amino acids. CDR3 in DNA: TGCAGTGCTACTGACAGCTATGGCTACACCTTC. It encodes CSATDSYGYTF.

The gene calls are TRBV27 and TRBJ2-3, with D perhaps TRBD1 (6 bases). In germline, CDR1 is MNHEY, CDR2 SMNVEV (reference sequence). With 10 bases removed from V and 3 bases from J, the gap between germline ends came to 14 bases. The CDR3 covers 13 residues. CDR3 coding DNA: TGTGCCATCCGTGGACAGAATACAGATACGCAGTATTTT. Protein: CAIRGQNTDTQYF.

This chain's CDR3 is CASSLATGGTYEQYF. DNA for the CDR3: TGTGCCAGCAGCTTGGCCACAGGGGGAACCTACGAGCAGTACTTC. The rearrangement joins TRBV5-4 to TRBJ2-7, with 8 bases lining up with TRBD1. The CDR3 consists of 15 residues. Germline trimming cut 0 bases from V and 2 bases from J; bases unmatched to any gene: 4. The V gene's germline CDR1 is SGHNT and CDR2 YYREEE (reference sequence).

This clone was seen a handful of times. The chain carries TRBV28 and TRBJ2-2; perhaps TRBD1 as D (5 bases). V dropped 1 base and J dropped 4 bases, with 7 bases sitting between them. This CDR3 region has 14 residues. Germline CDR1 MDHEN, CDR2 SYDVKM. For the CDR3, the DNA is TGTGCCAGCAGTTTATTAGGGGCCACCGGGGAGCTGTTTTTT. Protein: CASSLLGATGELFF.

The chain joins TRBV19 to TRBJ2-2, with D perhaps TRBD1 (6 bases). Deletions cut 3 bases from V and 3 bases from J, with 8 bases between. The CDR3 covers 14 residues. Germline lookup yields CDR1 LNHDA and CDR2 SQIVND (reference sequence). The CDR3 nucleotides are TGTGCCAGTAGTATCTCAGGGGACACCGGGGAGCTGTTTTTT. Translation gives CASSISGDTGELFF.

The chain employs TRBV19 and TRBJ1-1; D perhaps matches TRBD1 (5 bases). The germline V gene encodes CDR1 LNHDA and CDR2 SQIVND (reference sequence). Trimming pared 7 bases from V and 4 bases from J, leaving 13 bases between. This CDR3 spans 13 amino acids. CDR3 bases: TGTGCCAGTAACTCCGCCGGGGCCACTGAAGCTTTCTTT. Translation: CASNSAGATEAFF.

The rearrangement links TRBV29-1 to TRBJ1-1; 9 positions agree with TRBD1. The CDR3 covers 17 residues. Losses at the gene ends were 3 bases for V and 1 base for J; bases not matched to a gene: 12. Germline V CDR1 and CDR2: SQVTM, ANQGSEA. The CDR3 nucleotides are TGCAGCGTTGAGAGGGACAGGGCGTATGTAGCGAACACTGAAGCTTTCTTT. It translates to CSVERDRAYVANTEAFF.

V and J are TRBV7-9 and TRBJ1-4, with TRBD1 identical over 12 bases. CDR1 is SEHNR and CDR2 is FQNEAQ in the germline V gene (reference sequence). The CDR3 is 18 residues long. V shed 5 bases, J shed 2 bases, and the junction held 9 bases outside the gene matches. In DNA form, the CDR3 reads TGTGCCAGCAGCCCCGGGACAGGGGGCGTGGGCACTAATGAAAAACTGTTTTTT. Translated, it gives CASSPGTGGVGTNEKLFF. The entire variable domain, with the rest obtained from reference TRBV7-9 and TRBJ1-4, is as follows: DTGVSQNPRHKITKRGQNVTFRCDPISEHNRLYWYRQTLGQGPEFLTYFQNEAQLEKSRLLSDRFSAERPKGSFSTLEIQRTEQGDSAMYLCASSPGTGGVGTNEKLFFGSGTQLSVL.

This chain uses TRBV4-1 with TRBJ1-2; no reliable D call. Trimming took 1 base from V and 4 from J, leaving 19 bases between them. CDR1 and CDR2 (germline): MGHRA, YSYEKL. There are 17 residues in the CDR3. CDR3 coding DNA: TGCGCCAGCAGCCAAGTAGCCAACCCCAGTCTAAGCTATGGCTACACCTTC. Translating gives CASSQVANPSLSYGYTF.

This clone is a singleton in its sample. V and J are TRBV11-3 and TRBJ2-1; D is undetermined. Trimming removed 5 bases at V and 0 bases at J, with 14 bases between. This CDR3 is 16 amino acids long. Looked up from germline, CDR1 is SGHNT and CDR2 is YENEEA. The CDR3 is CASSPRGRSSYNEQFF. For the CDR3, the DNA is TGTGCCAGCAGCCCGCGTGGCAGGAGCTCCTACAATGAGCAGTTCTTC.

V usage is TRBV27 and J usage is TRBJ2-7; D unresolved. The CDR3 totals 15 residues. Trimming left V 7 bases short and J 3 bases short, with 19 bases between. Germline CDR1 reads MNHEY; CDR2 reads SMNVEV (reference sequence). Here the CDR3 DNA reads TGTGCCAGCATAGACCCCCCCCAAGGATTCTACGAGCAGTACTTC. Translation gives CASIDPPQGFYEQYF.

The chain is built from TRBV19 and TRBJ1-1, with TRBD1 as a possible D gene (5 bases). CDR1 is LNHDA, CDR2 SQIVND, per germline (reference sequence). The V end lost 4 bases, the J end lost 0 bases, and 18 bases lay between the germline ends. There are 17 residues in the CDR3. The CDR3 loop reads CASSTFRGPQLNTEAFF. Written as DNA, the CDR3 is TGTGCCAGTAGTACCTTCCGGGGCCCTCAATTGAACACTGAAGCTTTCTTT.

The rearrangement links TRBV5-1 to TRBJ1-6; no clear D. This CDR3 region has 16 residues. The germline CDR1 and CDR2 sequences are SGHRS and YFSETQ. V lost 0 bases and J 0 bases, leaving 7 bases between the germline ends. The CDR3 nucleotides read TGCGCCAGCAGCTTGGTTGGGAGCTCCTATAATTCACCCCTCCACTTT. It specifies CASSLVGSSYNSPLHF.

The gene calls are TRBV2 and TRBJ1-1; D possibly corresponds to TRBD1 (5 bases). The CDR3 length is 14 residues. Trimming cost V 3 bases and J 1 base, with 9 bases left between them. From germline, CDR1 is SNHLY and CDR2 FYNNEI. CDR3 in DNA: TGTGCCAGCAGTGAGCGCGGGGGGAACACTGAAGCTTTCTTT. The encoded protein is CASSERGGNTEAFF.

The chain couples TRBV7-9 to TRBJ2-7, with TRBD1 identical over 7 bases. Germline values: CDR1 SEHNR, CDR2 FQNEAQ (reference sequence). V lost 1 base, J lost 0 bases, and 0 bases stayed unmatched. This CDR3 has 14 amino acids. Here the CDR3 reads CASSLGTGSYEQYF. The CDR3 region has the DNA TGTGCCAGCAGCTTAGGGACAGGCTCCTACGAGCAGTACTTC. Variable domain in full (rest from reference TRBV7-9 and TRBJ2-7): DTGVSQNPRHKITKRGQNVTFRCDPISEHNRLYWYRQTLGQGPEFLTYFQNEAQLEKSRLLSDRFSAERPKGSFSTLEIQRTEQGDSAMYLCASSLGTGSYEQYFGPGTRLTVT.

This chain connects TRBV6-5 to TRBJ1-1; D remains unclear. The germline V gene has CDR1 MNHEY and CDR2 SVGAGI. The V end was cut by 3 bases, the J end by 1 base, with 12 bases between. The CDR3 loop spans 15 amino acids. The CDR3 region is CASSYSATSNTEAFF. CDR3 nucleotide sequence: TGTGCCAGCAGTTATTCGGCGACATCGAACACTGAAGCTTTCTTT.

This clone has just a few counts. As DNA, the CDR3 is TGTGCCACCAGCGGTGAAAAACTGTTTTTT. This translates into CATSGEKLFF. V gene TRBV19 combines with J gene TRBJ1-4; D gene uncertain. The CDR3 spans 10 residues. V lost 10 bases to trimming and J lost 7 bases, with 7 bases between them. Germline V gene lookup returns CDR1 LNHDA and CDR2 SQIVND (reference sequence).

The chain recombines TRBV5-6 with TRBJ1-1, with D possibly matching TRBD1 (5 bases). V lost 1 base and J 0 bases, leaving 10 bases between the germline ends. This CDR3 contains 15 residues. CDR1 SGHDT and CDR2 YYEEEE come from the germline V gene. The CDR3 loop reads CASSLQRGMNTEAFF. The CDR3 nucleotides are TGTGCCAGCAGCTTGCAAAGGGGTATGAACACTGAAGCTTTCTTT.

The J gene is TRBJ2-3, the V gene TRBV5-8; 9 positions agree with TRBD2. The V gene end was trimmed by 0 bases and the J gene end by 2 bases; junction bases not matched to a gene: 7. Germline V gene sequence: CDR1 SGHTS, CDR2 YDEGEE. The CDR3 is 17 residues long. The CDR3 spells CASSLDGSGSLTDTQYF. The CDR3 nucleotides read TGTGCCAGCAGCTTGGACGGTAGCGGGAGCCTCACAGATACGCAGTATTTT.

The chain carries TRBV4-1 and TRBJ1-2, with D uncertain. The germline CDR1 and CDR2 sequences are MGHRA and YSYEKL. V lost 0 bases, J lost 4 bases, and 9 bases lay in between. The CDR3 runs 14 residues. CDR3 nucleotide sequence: TGCGCCAGCAGCCAAGATCCAGGCTCCTATGGCTACACCTTC. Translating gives CASSQDPGSYGYTF.

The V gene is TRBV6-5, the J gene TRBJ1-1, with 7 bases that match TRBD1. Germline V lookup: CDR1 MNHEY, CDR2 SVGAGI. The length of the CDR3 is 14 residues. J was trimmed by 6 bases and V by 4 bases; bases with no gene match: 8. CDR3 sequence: CASSSLQGEAEAFF. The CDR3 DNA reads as TGTGCCAGCAGTTCCCTGCAGGGGGAGGCTGAAGCTTTCTTT.